Below, 31 T cell receptor beta chains from the same sample are listed, as sequenced in a study of breast tumors, draining lymph nodes, adjacent tissues. Axillary draining lymph nodes of breast cancer patients supplied the node samples. One entry per CDR3 protein results from TCRdb running MiXCR on the multiplex PCR reads. The profile covers about 89,000 distinct CDR3 sequences, with over 25% appearing a single time and 8.1% taken by the ten largest. The specimen sequenced was axillary lymph node tissue. The receptors here all came from a female donor with breast cancer. Some clones in this sample may be carry-over from other donors' samples.

This clonotype occurred many times. The chain employs TRBV7-2 and TRBJ2-3, with TRBD1 as a possible D gene (6 bases). The germline V and J ends were trimmed by 5 bases and 5 bases, with 17 bases remaining between them. The CDR3 is made up of 15 amino acids. The germline V gene encodes CDR1 SGHTA and CDR2 FQGNSA. In DNA, the CDR3 is TGTGCCAGCAGCCCCAGACCCGGGACAAGAGATACGCAGTATTTT. Its translation is CASSPRPGTRDTQYF.

V usage is TRBV7-6 and J usage is TRBJ1-4; TRBD1 matches at 9 bases. V lost 5 bases to trimming and J lost 6 bases; unmatched junction nucleotides: 4. In germline, CDR1 is SGHVS, CDR2 FNYEAQ. This CDR3 comprises 14 residues. The CDR3 DNA sequence: TGTGCCAGCAGCCAGACAGGGGGAGATGAAAAACTGTTTTTT. Translated: CASSQTGGDEKLFF.

The table lists this clonotype with many counts. The CDR3 here is CASSYGATNEKLFF. CDR3 DNA sequence: TGTGCCAGCAGTTACGGAGCAACTAATGAAAAACTGTTTTTT. The rearrangement links TRBV6-6 to TRBJ1-4; D gene unclear. V gave up 2 bases and J gave up 0 bases, with 4 bases separating them. The germline V gene encodes CDR1 MNHNY and CDR2 SVGAGI (reference sequence). This CDR3 spans 14 amino acids.

This clonotype was seen ten or more times. This sequence joins TRBV4-3 and TRBJ1-2; D unresolved. V was shortened by 0 bases and J by 3 bases, with 11 bases between the two germline ends. CDR1 is LGHNA, CDR2 YSLEER, per germline. The length of the CDR3 is 15 residues. The CDR3 region is CASSQDPGPDYGYTF. The CDR3 DNA sequence: TGCGCCAGCAGCCAAGATCCCGGGCCCGACTATGGCTACACCTTC.

This clonotype has at least ten counts. This chain's CDR3 is CASSSAGGYYNEQFF. The CDR3 bases are TGTGCCAGCAGCTCAGCGGGAGGATATTACAATGAGCAGTTCTTC. V usage is TRBV12-3 or TRBV12-4 and J usage is TRBJ2-1; 9 nucleotides line up with TRBD2. V shed 6 bases and J 4 bases; nucleotides not matched to a gene: 7. This CDR3 spans 15 amino acids.

At least ten counts were recorded for this clonotype. The chain carries TRBV18 and TRBJ1-5; tentatively, D is TRBD1 (6 bases). Germline values: CDR1 KGHSH, CDR2 LQKENI. The CDR3 loop spans 13 amino acids. V was trimmed by 6 bases and J by 5 bases, leaving 11 bases between them. In DNA form, the CDR3 reads TGTGCCAGCTCCAAAGGGGGAGATCAGCCCCAGCATTTT. It encodes CASSKGGDQPQHF.

This rearrangement joins TRBV6-4 to TRBJ1-5, with a weak D call TRBD1 (5 bases). The V gene's germline CDR1 is MRHNA and CDR2 SNTAGT. Trimming removed 5 bases at V and 6 bases at J, with 32 bases between. This CDR3 region has 20 residues. CDR3: CASSRVGAGGTSGPGQPQHF. In DNA, the CDR3 is TGTGCCAGCAGTCGCGTTGGGGCGGGAGGAACGTCTGGTCCTGGTCAGCCCCAGCATTTT.

This clonotype was detected ten times or more. The genes are TRBV4-3 and TRBJ2-7, with 7 bases matching TRBD2. V was clipped by 0 bases and J by 7 bases; unmatched bases: 6. In germline, CDR1 is LGHNA, CDR2 YSLEER. The CDR3 is 14 amino acids. CDR3 residues: CASSQESSGMEQYF. The CDR3 nucleotides read TGCGCCAGCAGCCAAGAATCTAGCGGAATGGAGCAGTACTTC.

This clonotype ranks as medium-sized. V usage is TRBV20-1 and J usage is TRBJ2-3, with D unresolved. The CDR3 is 12 amino acids. V lost 1 base and J lost 4, with 6 bases in between. The germline gives CDR1 DFQATT, CDR2 SNEGSKA (reference sequence). The CDR3 sequence is CSARAVADTQYF. CDR3 DNA sequence: TGCAGTGCTAGAGCGGTAGCAGATACGCAGTATTTT.

The chain employs TRBV4-2 and TRBJ1-5; the match to TRBD1 covers 8 bases. Germline values: CDR1 LGHNA, CDR2 YNFKEQ. This CDR3 has 14 amino acids. The J segment lost 10 bases and the V segment lost 4 bases, leaving 9 bases of the junction unmatched. CDR3 nucleotide sequence: TGTGCCAGCAGCCCAGGGACAGGCCCTGGACCCCAGCATTTT. Residues: CASSPGTGPGPQHF.

In its sample, this clonotype was seen many times. The chain couples TRBV11-2 to TRBJ1-1; D uncertain. The V and J ends lost 5 bases and 0 bases respectively, with 7 bases between them. The CDR3 runs to 13 residues. Germline V gene lookup returns CDR1 SGHAT and CDR2 FQNNGV. CDR3 nucleotides: TGTGCCAGCAGCACCGGCATGAACACTGAAGCTTTCTTT. Protein: CASSTGMNTEAFF. The variable domain in full, completed from reference TRBV11-2 and TRBJ1-1, reads EAGVAQSPRYKIIEKRQSVAFWCNPISGHATLYWYQQILGQGPKLLIQFQNNGVVDDSQLPKDRFSAERLKGVDSTLKIQPAKLEDSAVYLCASSTGMNTEAFFGQGTRLTVV.

This clonotype was seen ten or more times. The J gene is TRBJ2-7, the V gene TRBV6-2 or TRBV6-3; no reliable D call. The V gene's germline CDR1 is MNHEY and CDR2 SVGEGT. This CDR3 spans 14 amino acids. V was shortened by 2 bases and J by 2 bases, with 10 bases between the two germline ends. The DNA of the CDR3 is TGTGCCAGCAGTTACGTAGGACCCCCCTACGAGCAGTACTTC. Amino acids: CASSYVGPPYEQYF.

Many counts were recorded for this clonotype. This chain joins TRBV6-1 and TRBJ1-3; 7 nucleotides agree with TRBD1. The CDR3 has 14 amino acids. In germline, CDR1 is MNHNS, CDR2 SASEGT. The V gene end was trimmed by 6 bases and the J gene end by 4 bases; junction bases not matched to a gene: 6. CDR3 sequence: CASRTGLFGNTIYF. The DNA of the CDR3 is TGTGCCAGCAGGACAGGGTTATTCGGAAACACCATATATTTT.

Concerning this clonotype: Because the CDR3 is missing its conserved closing phenylalanine or tryptophan, this is likely a read error. This CDR3 reads CASSFLGSANSSPLHS. In nucleotides, the CDR3 is TGTGCCAGCAGCTTTTTAGGGTCGGCGAATAGTTCACCCCTCCACTCT. This chain connects TRBV7-2 to TRBJ1-6; D remains unclear. Per germline, CDR1 SGHTA and CDR2 FQGNSA. Trimming took 3 bases from V and 9 from J, leaving 18 bases between them. The CDR3 extends over 16 amino acids.

There are a few counts of this clonotype. The genes are TRBV20-1 and TRBJ2-7; a weak D match, TRBD1 (6 bases). The CDR3 is 14 amino acids. Per the germline V gene, CDR1 is DFQATT and CDR2 is SNEGSKA (reference sequence). The V and J ends lost 6 bases and 1 base respectively, with 16 bases between them. CDR3 DNA sequence: TGCAGTGCGCATGGGGGCAAAGGGTCCTACGAGCAGTACTTC. Amino acids: CSAHGGKGSYEQYF.

The rearrangement joins TRBV24-1 to TRBJ1-5; D remains ambiguous. V gave up 4 bases and J gave up 0 bases, with 12 bases separating them. CDR3 length: 16 amino acids. CDR1 is KGHDR and CDR2 is SFDVKD in the germline V gene. The CDR3 coding sequence is TGTGCCACCAGTGACGGCGGACGATATAGCAATCAGCCCCAGCATTTT. Amino acids: CATSDGGRYSNQPQHF.

This clonotype showed up many times. The chain employs TRBV15 and TRBJ1-5; D gene unclear. This CDR3 region has 14 residues. Germline loops: CDR1 LNHNV, CDR2 YYDKDF (reference sequence). V was trimmed by 5 bases and J by 1 base, leaving 9 bases between them. In DNA, the CDR3 is TGTGCCACCAGCGAGGGTCTAAGCAATCAGCCCCAGCATTTT. It yields the protein CATSEGLSNQPQHF.

This clonotype was detected ten times or more. The rearrangement uses TRBV6-6 and TRBJ1-5; 8 bases agree with TRBD1. With V trimmed by 6 bases and J by 2 bases, 9 bases remained unmatched. The CDR3 consists of 16 residues. Germline CDR1 and CDR2: MNHNY and SVGAGI (reference sequence). CDR3 nucleotide sequence: TGTGCCAGCAGACAGACAATACAGGGGGGCAATCAGCCCCAGCATTTT. Amino acids: CASRQTIQGGNQPQHF.

In its sample, this clonotype was seen many times. The V and J genes are TRBV19 and TRBJ2-5; 11 positions match TRBD2. J lost 5 bases, V lost 3 bases, and 5 bases had no gene match. The CDR3 length is 15 residues. Germline V gives CDR1 LNHDA, CDR2 SQIVND (reference sequence). Here the CDR3 DNA reads TGTGCCAGTAGTATTACTAGCGGGAGTTTGGAGACCCAGTACTTC. Its translation: CASSITSGSLETQYF.

This clonotype came up once. It is likely a read error, because the conserved phenylalanine at the end of the CDR3 is missing. J is TRBJ1-2 and V is TRBV6-1; D is perhaps TRBD1 (5 bases). V was shortened by 3 bases and J by 3 bases, with 11 bases between the two germline ends. Per the germline V gene, CDR1 is MNHNS and CDR2 is SASEGT. The length of the CDR3 is 14 residues. CDR3 sequence reads: CASSDGRVDYGYTL. The CDR3 region has the DNA TGTGCCAGCAGTGATGGCAGGGTAGACTATGGCTACACCCTC.

This clonotype was seen at least ten times. The chain employs TRBV19 and TRBJ2-6, with 9 bases fitting TRBD1. The CDR3 extends over 17 amino acids. J gave up 2 bases and V 3 bases, and 5 bases lay outside the gene matches. Germline CDR1 and CDR2: LNHDA and SQIVND (reference sequence). The DNA of the CDR3 is TGTGCCAGTAGTATCTTGGACAGGGGCCCTGGGGCCAACGTCCTGACTTTC. Translation gives CASSILDRGPGANVLTF.

This clonotype was counted many times. The chain has TRBV19 and TRBJ2-1; 7 bases match TRBD2. The CDR3 has 15 amino acids. From germline, CDR1 is LNHDA and CDR2 SQIVND (reference sequence). Unmatched junction bases numbered 20, after V lost 11 bases and J lost 10 bases. The CDR3 region has the DNA TGTGCCTGCACCAATCAGGGAAGCGGGAAAGGCGAGCAGTTCTTC. This codes for CACTNQGSGKGEQFF.

This clonotype was counted many times. The chain uses TRBV20-1 and TRBJ1-4; no reliable D call. The CDR3 runs to 14 residues. Germline V gene sequence: CDR1 DFQATT, CDR2 SNEGSKA (reference sequence). The germline V and J ends were trimmed by 6 bases and 0 bases, with 11 bases remaining between them. This CDR3 reads CSARTGTTNEKLFF. CDR3 in DNA: TGCAGTGCACGTACCGGGACAACTAATGAAAAACTGTTTTTT.

This clonotype was seen repeatedly, ten times or more. The rearrangement uses TRBV7-2 and TRBJ2-2, with D possibly being TRBD2 (5 bases). This CDR3 is 14 amino acids long. From germline, CDR1 is SGHTA and CDR2 FQGNSA. V was trimmed by 5 bases and J by 6 bases, leaving 13 bases between them. In DNA form, the CDR3 reads TGTGCCAGCAGCCCCAGTCGAGGGTCCGGGGAGCTGTTTTTT. It translates to CASSPSRGSGELFF.

This clonotype was observed at least ten times. A much larger clone sits a single nucleotide away, making a read error possible. The J gene is TRBJ2-1, the V gene TRBV20-1; D may match TRBD1 or TRBD2 (5 bases each). Between the trimmed V and J ends, which lost 5 bases and 9 bases, there was a span of 20 bases. Per the germline V gene, CDR1 is DFQATT and CDR2 is SNEGSKA (reference sequence). This CDR3 comprises 14 residues. CDR3 loop: CSAPRDPTHTEQFF. The CDR3 nucleotides are TGCAGTGCTCCCCGGGACCCAACCCACACTGAGCAGTTCTTC.

The sample holds many counts of this clonotype. V is TRBV15 and J is TRBJ2-1, with D possibly matching TRBD1 (5 bases). Trimming removed 7 bases from V and 5 bases from J, with 12 bases in between. CDR1 LNHNV and CDR2 YYDKDF come from the germline V gene (reference sequence). This CDR3 region has 13 residues. CDR3 DNA: TGTGCCACCAATTTCGGCAGGGACAATGAGCAGTTCTTC. Protein sequence: CATNFGRDNEQFF.

The chain combines TRBV29-1 with TRBJ1-1; TRBD1 is a possible D gene (5 bases). The V gene's germline CDR1 is SQVTM and CDR2 ANQGSEA. This CDR3 comprises 12 residues. Trimming shortened V by 4 bases and J by 5 bases, and 11 bases separated the two germline ends. The CDR3 DNA is TGCAGCGTTGGGGGGGGGGGTACTGAAGCTTTCTTT. This encodes CSVGGGGTEAFF. The complete variable domain, with remaining parts taken from reference TRBV29-1 and TRBJ1-1, reads SAVISQKPSRDICQRGTSLTIQCQVDSQVTMMFWYRQQPGQSLTLIATANQGSEATYESGFVIDKFPISRPNLTFSTLTVSNMSPEDSSIYLCSVGGGGTEAFFGQGTRLTVV.

J is TRBJ1-1 and V is TRBV18; D gene unclear. CDR1 is KGHSH, CDR2 LQKENI, per germline. The CDR3 length is 14 residues. The V and J ends lost 2 bases and 1 base respectively, with 8 bases between them. The CDR3 DNA follows: TGTGCCAGCTCACCAGTGGGAACGAACACTGAAGCTTTCTTT. Translation: CASSPVGTNTEAFF.

About this clonotype: The germline gene is not matched at one end of the junction; a read error may be the cause. The chain combines TRBV20-1 with TRBJ2-7; 14 bases match TRBD2. This CDR3 has 15 residues. The germline V gene has CDR1 DFQATT and CDR2 SNEGSKA (reference sequence). The CDR3: CSASRTSGRSYEQYF. In DNA, the CDR3 is TGCAGTGCTAGCCGGACTAGCGGGAGGTCCTACGAGCAATACTTC.

This clonotype appeared once. The junction shows a germline mismatch at one end, possibly a read error. The chain employs TRBV20-1 and TRBJ2-7; TRBD2 matches 11 bases. Germline loops: CDR1 DFQATT, CDR2 SNEGSKA (reference sequence). The CDR3 spans 13 residues. The CDR3 DNA reads as TGCGGTATGAGACTAGCGGGGTCCTACGCGCAGTACTTC. Its translation: CGMRLAGSYAQYF.

This clonotype was seen at least ten times. V is TRBV5-1 and J is TRBJ2-2; D is unresolved. Germline values: CDR1 SGHRS, CDR2 YFSETQ. This CDR3 has 14 residues. Trimming pared 0 bases from V and 10 bases from J, leaving 13 bases between. CDR3 residues: CASSLGPSQLELFF. The CDR3 bases are TGCGCCAGCAGCTTGGGGCCGAGCCAACTGGAGCTGTTTTTT. Together with reference TRBV5-1 and TRBJ2-2, the CDR3 gives the full variable domain: KAGVTQTPRYLIKTRGQQVTLSCSPISGHRSVSWYQQTPGQGLQFLFEYFSETQRNKGNFPGRFSGRQFSNSRSEMNVSTLELGDSALYLCASSLGPSQLELFFGEGSRLTVL.